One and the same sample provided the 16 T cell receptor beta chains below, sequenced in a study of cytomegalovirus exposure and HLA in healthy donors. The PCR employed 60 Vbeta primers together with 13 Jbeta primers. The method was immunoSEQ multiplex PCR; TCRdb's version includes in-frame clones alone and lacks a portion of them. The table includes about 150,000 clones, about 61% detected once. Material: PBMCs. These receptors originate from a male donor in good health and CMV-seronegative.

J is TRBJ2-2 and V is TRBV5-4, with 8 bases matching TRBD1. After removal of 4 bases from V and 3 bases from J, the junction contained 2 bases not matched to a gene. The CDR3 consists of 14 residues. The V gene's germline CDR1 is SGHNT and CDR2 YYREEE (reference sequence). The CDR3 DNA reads TGTGCCAGCAGCGGGGGACAGGACACCGGGGAGCTGTTTTTT. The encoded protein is CASSGGQDTGELFF.

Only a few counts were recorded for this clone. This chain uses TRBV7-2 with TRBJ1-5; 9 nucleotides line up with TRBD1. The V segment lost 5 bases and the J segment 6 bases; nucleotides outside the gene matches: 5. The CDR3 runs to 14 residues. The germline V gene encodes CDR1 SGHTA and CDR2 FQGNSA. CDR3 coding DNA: TGTGCCAGCAGCCCGGGACAGGGAGGTCAGCCCCAGCATTTT. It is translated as CASSPGQGGQPQHF.

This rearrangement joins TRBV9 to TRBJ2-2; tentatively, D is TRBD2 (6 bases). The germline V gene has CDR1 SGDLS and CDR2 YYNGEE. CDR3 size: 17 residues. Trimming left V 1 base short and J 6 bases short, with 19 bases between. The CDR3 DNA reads TGTGCCAGCAGCGTAATGGGGGGTGGAAGGAGGCCCGGGGAGCTGTTTTTT. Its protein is CASSVMGGGRRPGELFF. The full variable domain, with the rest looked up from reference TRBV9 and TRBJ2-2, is DSGVTQTPKHLITATGQRVTLRCSPRSGDLSVYWYQQSLDQGLQFLIQYYNGEERAKGNILERFSAQQFPDLHSELNLSSLELGDSALYFCASSVMGGGRRPGELFFGEGSRLTVL.

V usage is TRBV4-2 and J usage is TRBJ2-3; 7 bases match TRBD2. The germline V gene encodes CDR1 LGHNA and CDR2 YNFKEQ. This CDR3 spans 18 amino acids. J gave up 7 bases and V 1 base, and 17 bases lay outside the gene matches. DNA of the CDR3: TGTGCCAGCAGCCAAGGAAGTATCCAGGGACTACAACTTCATACGCAGTATTTT. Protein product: CASSQGSIQGLQLHTQYF.

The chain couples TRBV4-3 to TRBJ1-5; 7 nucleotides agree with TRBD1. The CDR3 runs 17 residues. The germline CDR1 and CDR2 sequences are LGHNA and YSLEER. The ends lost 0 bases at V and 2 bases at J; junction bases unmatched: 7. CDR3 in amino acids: CASSQEITGEGNQPQHF. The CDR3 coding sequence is TGCGCCAGCAGCCAAGAGATCACAGGGGAAGGCAATCAGCCCCAGCATTTT.

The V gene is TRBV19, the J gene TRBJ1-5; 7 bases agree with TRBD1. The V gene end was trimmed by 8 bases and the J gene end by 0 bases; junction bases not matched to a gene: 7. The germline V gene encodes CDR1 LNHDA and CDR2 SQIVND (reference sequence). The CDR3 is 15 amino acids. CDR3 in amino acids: CASAATGYSNQPQHF. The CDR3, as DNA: TGTGCCAGTGCAGCGACAGGGTATAGCAATCAGCCCCAGCATTTT.

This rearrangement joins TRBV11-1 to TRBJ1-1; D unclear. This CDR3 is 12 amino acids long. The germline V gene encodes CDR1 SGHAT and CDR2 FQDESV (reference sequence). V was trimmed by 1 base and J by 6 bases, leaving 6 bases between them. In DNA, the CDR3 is TGTGCCAGCAGCTTAGACCAGTCTGAAGCTTTCTTT. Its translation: CASSLDQSEAFF.

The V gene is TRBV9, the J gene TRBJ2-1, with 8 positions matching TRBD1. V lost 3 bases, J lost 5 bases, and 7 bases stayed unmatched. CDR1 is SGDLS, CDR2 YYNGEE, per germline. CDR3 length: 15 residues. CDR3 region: CASSAAGQAHNEQFF. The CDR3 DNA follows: TGTGCCAGCAGCGCCGCGGGACAGGCCCACAATGAGCAGTTCTTC.

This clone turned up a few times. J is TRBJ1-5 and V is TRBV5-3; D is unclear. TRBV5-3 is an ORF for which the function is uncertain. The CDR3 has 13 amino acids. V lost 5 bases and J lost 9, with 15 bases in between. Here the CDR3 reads CARREPVSTPQHF. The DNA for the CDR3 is TGTGCCAGAAGGGAGCCGGTCTCCACGCCCCAGCATTTT.

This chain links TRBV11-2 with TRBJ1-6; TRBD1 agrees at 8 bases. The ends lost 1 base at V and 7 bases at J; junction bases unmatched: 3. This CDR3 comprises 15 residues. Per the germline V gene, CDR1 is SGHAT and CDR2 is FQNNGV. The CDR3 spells CASSLGRTGNSPLHF. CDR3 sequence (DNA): TGTGCCAGCAGCTTAGGAAGGACAGGGAATTCACCCCTCCACTTT.

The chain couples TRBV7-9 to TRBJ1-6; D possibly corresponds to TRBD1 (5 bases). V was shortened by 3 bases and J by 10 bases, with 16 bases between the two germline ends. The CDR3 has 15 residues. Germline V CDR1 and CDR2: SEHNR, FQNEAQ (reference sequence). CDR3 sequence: CASSLRDSQDSPLHF. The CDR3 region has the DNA TGTGCCAGCAGCTTGCGAGACAGTCAAGACTCACCCCTCCACTTT.

CDR3 nucleotides: TGTGCCAGCGGGCCCGGGGGGGTAGATCAGCCCCAGCATTTT. Translation gives CASGPGGVDQPQHF. The V and J genes are TRBV7-8 and TRBJ1-5; D is perhaps TRBD1 (5 bases). CDR1 SGHVS and CDR2 FQNEAQ come from the germline V gene. The V gene lost 8 bases and the J gene lost 5 bases, with 16 bases spanning the gap. The CDR3 contains 14 residues.

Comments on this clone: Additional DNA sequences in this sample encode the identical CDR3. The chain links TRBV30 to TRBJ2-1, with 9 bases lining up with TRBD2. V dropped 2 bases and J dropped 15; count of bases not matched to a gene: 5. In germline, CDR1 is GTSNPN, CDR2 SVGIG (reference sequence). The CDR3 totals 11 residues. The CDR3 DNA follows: TGTGCCTGGAGTACCGGGACTAGCCGGTTCTTC. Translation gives CAWSTGTSRFF.

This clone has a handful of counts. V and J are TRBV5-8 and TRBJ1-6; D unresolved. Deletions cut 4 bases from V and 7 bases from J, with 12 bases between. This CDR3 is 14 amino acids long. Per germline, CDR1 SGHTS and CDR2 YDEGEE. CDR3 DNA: TGTGCCAGCAGCCCTGGCAGTTGGAATTCACCCCTCCACTTT. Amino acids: CASSPGSWNSPLHF.

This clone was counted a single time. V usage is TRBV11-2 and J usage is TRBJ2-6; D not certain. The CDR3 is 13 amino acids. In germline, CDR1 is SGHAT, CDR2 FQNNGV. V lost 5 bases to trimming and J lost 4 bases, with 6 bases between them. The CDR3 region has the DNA TGTGCCAGCAGCCAGGCCGGGGCCAACGTCCTGACTTTC. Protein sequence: CASSQAGANVLTF.

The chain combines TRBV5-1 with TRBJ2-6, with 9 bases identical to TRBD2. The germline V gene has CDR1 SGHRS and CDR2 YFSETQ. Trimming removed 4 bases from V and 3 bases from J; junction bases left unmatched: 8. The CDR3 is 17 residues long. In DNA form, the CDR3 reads TGCGCCAGCAGCACCGGGACTAGCCTTCTTGGGGCCAACGTCCTGACTTTC. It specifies CASSTGTSLLGANVLTF.